What follows are 21 T cell receptor beta chains derived from one specimen sequenced in a study of T cell changes during pregnancy in multiple sclerosis. Generated by immunoSEQ multiplex PCR, the TCRdb table keeps only in-frame clones and is missing some. The repertoire includes some 37,000 clones, around 91% of them detected once, and roughly 0.72% sits in the top ten. The input for sequencing was CD4+ T cells from peripheral blood mononuclear cells, taken before pregnancy. These receptors were collected from a female donor with multiple sclerosis, enrolled in a pregnancy study.

This chain uses TRBV28 with TRBJ2-1; the D gene is possibly TRBD1 (6 bases). The CDR3 is 17 residues long. Germline CDR1 MDHEN, CDR2 SYDVKM. The germline V and J ends were trimmed by 2 bases and 7 bases, with 21 bases remaining between them. CDR3 protein: CASSLRRASDQGNEQFF. CDR3 DNA sequence: TGTGCCAGCAGTTTACGACGCGCGTCTGATCAGGGGAATGAGCAGTTCTTC.

The chain recombines TRBV28 with TRBJ1-1; D gene uncertain. V was pared by 3 bases and J by 1 base, with 9 bases between. This CDR3 is 14 amino acids long. The germline CDR1 and CDR2 sequences are MDHEN and SYDVKM. In DNA form, the CDR3 reads TGTGCCAGCAGTTTCCCGGCGGCGAACACTGAAGCTTTCTTT. Translation: CASSFPAANTEAFF.

The chain carries TRBV10-3 and TRBJ2-1; TRBD2 is a possible D gene (5 bases). Per germline, CDR1 ENHRY and CDR2 SYGVKD. The CDR3 sequence is 15 residues long. Trimming left V 4 bases short and J 7 bases short, with 17 bases between. The CDR3 protein is CAISGGSVNLNEQFF. In DNA form, the CDR3 reads TGTGCCATCAGTGGGGGTAGCGTTAATCTGAATGAGCAGTTCTTC.

The chain joins TRBV6-5 to TRBJ2-2, with D perhaps TRBD2 (6 bases). CDR1 and CDR2 from the germline V gene are MNHEY and SVGAGI. Trimming pared 0 bases from V and 2 bases from J, leaving 10 bases between. This CDR3 region has 16 residues. The DNA for the CDR3 is TGTGCCAGCAGTTACTCCGGCGGGATCAACACCGGGGAGCTGTTTTTT. Translated, it gives CASSYSGGINTGELFF.

V usage is TRBV15 and J usage is TRBJ2-3; D is possibly TRBD2 (6 bases). Trimming removed 5 bases from V and 1 base from J, with 16 bases in between. This CDR3 spans 16 amino acids. Germline CDR1 reads LNHNV; CDR2 reads YYDKDF (reference sequence). The CDR3: CATSGGSRGGTDTQYF. The DNA of the CDR3 is TGTGCCACCAGCGGGGGGTCCAGAGGGGGCACAGATACGCAGTATTTT.

The chain employs TRBV29-1 and TRBJ1-4; a weak D match, TRBD1 (6 bases). The CDR3 loop spans 15 amino acids. Deletions cut 0 bases from V and 3 bases from J, with 11 bases between. The germline V gene has CDR1 SQVTM and CDR2 ANQGSEA. CDR3 bases: TGCAGCGTTGAAGATCTACAGGGAGCTAATGAAAAACTGTTTTTT. It encodes CSVEDLQGANEKLFF.

This clone was seen more than once but under ten times. The J gene is TRBJ2-5, the V gene TRBV7-2, with a tentative D call TRBD2 (6 bases). The CDR3 contains 15 residues. The ends were cut back, 1 base at V and 7 bases at J, with 16 bases in the middle. Germline V gives CDR1 SGHTA, CDR2 FQGNSA. This CDR3 reads CASSLVSGLTGTQYF. For the CDR3, the DNA is TGTGCCAGCAGCTTAGTGTCGGGACTGACGGGGACCCAGTACTTC.

V is TRBV5-4 and J is TRBJ2-1, with unresolved D. CDR1 and CDR2 from the germline V gene are SGHNT and YYREEE (reference sequence). Trimming took off 4 bases at V and 9 bases at J, with 8 bases between the two ends. The CDR3 has 11 residues. CDR3 amino acids: CASSLISEQFF. The CDR3 nucleotides are TGTGCCAGCAGCCTTATTAGTGAGCAGTTCTTC.

The chain joins TRBV5-1 to TRBJ2-1; TRBD2 is a possible D gene (5 bases). Germline V gene data show CDR1 as SGHRS and CDR2 as YFSETQ. The CDR3 length is 16 residues. V gave up 0 bases and J gave up 5 bases, with 15 bases separating them. CDR3 bases: TGCGCCAGCAGCTTGGCCCCCCGGGGTTCAAACAATGAGCAGTTCTTC. This codes for CASSLAPRGSNNEQFF. Drawing the rest from reference TRBV5-1 and TRBJ2-1, the complete variable domain is KAGVTQTPRYLIKTRGQQVTLSCSPISGHRSVSWYQQTPGQGLQFLFEYFSETQRNKGNFPGRFSGRQFSNSRSEMNVSTLELGDSALYLCASSLAPRGSNNEQFFGPGTRLTVL.

This rearrangement joins TRBV4-2 to TRBJ2-7; TRBD1 aligns across 7 bases. J gave up 3 bases and V 3 bases, and 17 bases lay outside the gene matches. Germline V gives CDR1 LGHNA, CDR2 YNFKEQ. This CDR3 has 18 residues. The CDR3 is CASSHGPTWDSQSYEQYF. CDR3 in DNA: TGTGCCAGCAGCCACGGTCCCACCTGGGACAGCCAGAGCTACGAGCAGTACTTC.

The chain is built from TRBV7-6 and TRBJ1-5; 9 bases line up with TRBD1. V shed 6 bases and J 9 bases; nucleotides not matched to a gene: 9. This CDR3 has 14 amino acids. Germline V gives CDR1 SGHVS, CDR2 FNYEAQ. As DNA, the CDR3 is TGTGCCAGCAGTCCCAACAGGGGGCGAGGGCCCCAGCATTTT. The encoded protein is CASSPNRGRGPQHF.

The V gene is TRBV5-1, the J gene TRBJ2-2; D unresolved. Germline loops: CDR1 SGHRS, CDR2 YFSETQ. The CDR3 consists of 13 residues. V was cut by 5 bases and J by 2 bases, with 7 bases left in between. CDR3 sequence reads: CASSRENTGELFF. As DNA, the CDR3 is TGCGCCAGCAGTAGAGAAAACACCGGGGAGCTGTTTTTT.

The V gene is TRBV7-6, the J gene TRBJ2-7, with D perhaps matching TRBD2 (6 bases). The germline CDR1 and CDR2 sequences are SGHVS and FNYEAQ. There are 14 residues in the CDR3. The V gene lost 5 bases and the J gene lost 5 bases, with 16 bases spanning the gap. CDR3 sequence: CASSGPTSLDEQYF. The CDR3 bases are TGTGCCAGCAGCGGACCGACTAGTTTGGACGAGCAGTACTTC.

The rearrangement joins TRBV7-3 to TRBJ2-3, with TRBD2 matching 8 bases. The junction had 7 bases not matched to a gene; V was cut back by 6 bases and J by 2 bases. CDR1 is SGHTA, CDR2 FQGTGA, per germline. CDR3 length: 15 residues. In DNA form, the CDR3 reads TGTGCCAGCAGGTGGACGGGGGGGAACACAGATACGCAGTATTTT. It specifies CASRWTGGNTDTQYF.

The CDR3 is CSVVESNPTGELFF. The CDR3 DNA follows: TGCAGCGTTGTGGAGTCGAATCCCACCGGGGAGCTGTTTTTT. This chain links TRBV29-1 with TRBJ2-2; D remains ambiguous. Germline V gene sequence: CDR1 SQVTM, CDR2 ANQGSEA. The CDR3 length is 14 residues. Trimming removed 4 bases from V and 4 bases from J, with 13 bases in between.

The J gene is TRBJ2-1, the V gene TRBV6-5, with 8 bases matching TRBD2. The length of the CDR3 is 13 residues. CDR1 is MNHEY, CDR2 SVGAGI, per germline. J was trimmed by 4 bases and V by 8 bases; bases with no gene match: 4. Written as DNA, the CDR3 is TGTGCCAGCGGGGGACTAGGATACAATGAGCAGTTCTTC. This encodes CASGGLGYNEQFF.

The chain recombines TRBV5-1 with TRBJ2-1; 7 positions match TRBD2. This CDR3 has 16 amino acids. Germline CDR1 reads SGHRS; CDR2 reads YFSETQ. J gave up 7 bases and V 4 bases, and 14 bases lay outside the gene matches. CDR3: CASSHKTSKLRNEQFF. Written as DNA, the CDR3 is TGCGCCAGCAGCCACAAGACTAGCAAGTTGAGGAATGAGCAGTTCTTC. The full variable domain, in which reference TRBV5-1 and TRBJ2-1 provide the parts outside the CDR3, is KAGVTQTPRYLIKTRGQQVTLSCSPISGHRSVSWYQQTPGQGLQFLFEYFSETQRNKGNFPGRFSGRQFSNSRSEMNVSTLELGDSALYLCASSHKTSKLRNEQFFGPGTRLTVL.

The CDR3 reads CASSSGLAGGADTQYF. In nucleotides, the CDR3 is TGTGCCAGCAGCTCCGGACTAGCGGGAGGTGCAGATACGCAGTATTTT. The rearrangement joins TRBV7-3 to TRBJ2-3; 14 bases are shared with TRBD2. This CDR3 is built from 16 residues. Unmatched junction bases numbered 4, after V lost 4 bases and J lost 4 bases. CDR1 is SGHTA, CDR2 FQGTGA, per germline.

This chain uses TRBV27 with TRBJ1-2; the D is unclear. The V and J ends lost 5 bases and 5 bases respectively, with 15 bases between them. Germline-derived CDR1 and CDR2 are MNHEY and SMNVEV (reference sequence). The CDR3 runs 14 residues. This CDR3 is CASSHPLGAYGYTF. In DNA, the CDR3 is TGTGCCAGCAGTCACCCCCTAGGAGCGTATGGCTACACCTTC.

The chain has TRBV2 and TRBJ2-3; tentatively, D is TRBD1 (7 bases). The V gene's germline CDR1 is SNHLY and CDR2 FYNNEI. The length of the CDR3 is 15 residues. V gave up 7 bases and J gave up 0 bases, with 14 bases separating them. The DNA of the CDR3 is TGTGCCAGCACCTCAGGGGGGACTAGCACAGATACGCAGTATTTT. Translating gives CASTSGGTSTDTQYF. Full variable domain (rest looked up from reference TRBV2 and TRBJ2-3): EPEVTQTPSHQVTQMGQEVILRCVPISNHLYFYWYRQILGQKVEFLVSFYNNEISEKSEIFDDQFSVERPDGSNFTLKIRSTKLEDSAMYFCASTSGGTSTDTQYFGPGTRLTVL.

The J gene is TRBJ1-5, the V gene TRBV2, with 7 bases lining up with TRBD1. Germline CDR1 reads SNHLY; CDR2 reads FYNNEI. The CDR3 length is 18 residues. V shed 8 bases and J 0 bases; nucleotides not matched to a gene: 16. CDR3 protein: CASQVGRRDSYSNQPQHF. In DNA form, the CDR3 reads TGTGCCAGCCAGGTAGGGAGAAGGGACAGCTATAGCAATCAGCCCCAGCATTTT. The whole variable domain, filled in from reference TRBV2 and TRBJ1-5, reads EPEVTQTPSHQVTQMGQEVILRCVPISNHLYFYWYRQILGQKVEFLVSFYNNEISEKSEIFDDQFSVERPDGSNFTLKIRSTKLEDSAMYFCASQVGRRDSYSNQPQHFGDGTRLSIL.